A single sample is the source of the 19 T cell receptor beta chains below, sequenced in a study of shared clonotypes between healthy human individuals. Sequenced by immunoSEQ multiplex PCR; TCRdb stores in-frame clones only, minus some. The sample comprises some 1,100,000 clones, around 78% of which are singletons, and more than 0.45% rests with the top ten. The sample taken for sequencing was memory CD4+ T cells from PBMCs. Indicated subset: CD45RA-negative fraction. The receptor set was obtained from a man in his late teens or twenties in good health. Some clones in this sample may be carry-over from other donors' samples.

The chain combines TRBV7-3 with TRBJ2-2; 8 nucleotides agree with TRBD2. Per the germline V gene, CDR1 is SGHTA and CDR2 is FQGTGA. After removal of 5 bases from V and 4 bases from J, the junction contained 9 bases not matched to a gene. The CDR3 runs 16 residues. The CDR3 sequence: CASSPRVAGFTGELFF. The CDR3 bases are TGTGCCAGCAGCCCTCGGGTAGCGGGGTTCACCGGGGAGCTGTTTTTT.

The chain employs TRBV9 and TRBJ2-7; D call uncertain. The CDR3 spans 15 residues. CDR1 is SGDLS and CDR2 is YYNGEE in the germline V gene. The ends were cut back, 0 bases at V and 3 bases at J, with 13 bases in the middle. CDR3 in amino acids: CASSVGPGSVYEQYF. CDR3 nucleotides: TGTGCCAGCAGCGTAGGGCCTGGCAGCGTCTACGAGCAGTACTTC.

This clone showed up just once. The chain is built from TRBV7-6 and TRBJ2-5; 7 nucleotides match TRBD1. The CDR3 extends over 11 amino acids. Germline loops: CDR1 SGHVS, CDR2 FNYEAQ. J was trimmed by 5 bases and V by 6 bases; bases with no gene match: 0. CDR3 sequence: CASRQGETQYF. CDR3 DNA: TGTGCCAGCAGACAGGGGGAGACCCAGTACTTC. The full variable domain, its missing parts supplied by reference TRBV7-6 and TRBJ2-5, is GAGVSQSPRYKVTKRGQDVALRCDPISGHVSLYWYRQALGQGPEFLTYFNYEAQQDKSGLPNDRFSAERPEGSISTLTIQRTEQRDSAMYRCASRQGETQYFGPGTRLLVL.

This clone was seen once. This sequence joins TRBV7-9 and TRBJ1-3; perhaps TRBD1 as D (5 bases). Trimming removed 6 bases at V and 8 bases at J, with 20 bases between. From germline, CDR1 is SEHNR and CDR2 FQNEAQ (reference sequence). The CDR3 is made up of 15 amino acids. Written as DNA, the CDR3 is TGTGCCAGCAGTTTCTCCCAGGGAGCCGGGGACACCATATATTTT. Protein: CASSFSQGAGDTIYF.

The genes are TRBV20-1 and TRBJ2-3; 7 bases line up with TRBD2. Per the germline V gene, CDR1 is DFQATT and CDR2 is SNEGSKA (reference sequence). The V gene end was trimmed by 7 bases and the J gene end by 6 bases; junction bases not matched to a gene: 4. This CDR3 contains 11 residues. CDR3 in amino acids: CSGAGVDTQYF. The CDR3, as DNA: TGCAGTGGCGCGGGAGTGGATACGCAGTATTTT.

A remark on this clone: This CDR3 is also generated by other DNA sequences in the sample. The rearrangement joins TRBV20-1 to TRBJ2-5; D uncertain. The length of the CDR3 is 9 residues. Trimming stripped 4 bases from V and 3 bases from J, with 0 bases between. Germline lookup yields CDR1 DFQATT and CDR2 SNEGSKA (reference sequence). CDR3 amino acids: CSAKETQYF. Written as DNA, the CDR3 is TGCAGTGCTAAAGAGACCCAGTACTTC.

The rearrangement links TRBV6-6 to TRBJ1-1; D is unclear. Trimming took off 2 bases at V and 1 base at J, with 8 bases between the two ends. The CDR3 contains 14 residues. CDR1 and CDR2 (germline): MNHNY, SVGAGI (reference sequence). The CDR3 DNA sequence: TGTGCCAGCAGTTACGTCTGGAGGAACACTGAAGCTTTCTTT. It translates to CASSYVWRNTEAFF.

This chain uses TRBV19 with TRBJ1-5, with unresolved D. Germline V CDR1 and CDR2: LNHDA, SQIVND (reference sequence). Trimming removed 6 bases at V and 5 bases at J, with 8 bases between. The CDR3 runs to 12 residues. Here the CDR3 reads CASSRLDQPQHF. The CDR3 DNA reads TGTGCCAGTAGCCGACTAGATCAGCCCCAGCATTTT.

The chain couples TRBV5-5 to TRBJ1-2; TRBD1 aligns across 8 bases. Germline lookup yields CDR1 SGHKS and CDR2 YYEKEE (reference sequence). Germline trimming cut 3 bases from V and 2 bases from J; bases unmatched to any gene: 12. The CDR3 has 17 amino acids. CDR3 region: CASSSPPGQATNYGYTF. The CDR3 nucleotides read TGTGCCAGCAGCTCCCCCCCGGGACAGGCTACGAACTATGGCTACACCTTC.

The chain carries TRBV6-6 and TRBJ2-5; D is uncertain. The CDR3 is 15 amino acids. Trimming shortened V by 0 bases and J by 5 bases, and 13 bases separated the two germline ends. CDR1 and CDR2 (germline): MNHNY, SVGAGI (reference sequence). The DNA of the CDR3 is TGTGCCAGCAGTTACTCGAAGCCCGTCTGGGAGACCCAGTACTTC. This translates into CASSYSKPVWETQYF.

This chain connects TRBV5-1 to TRBJ1-2, with D possibly TRBD1 on 5 matching bases. Germline V CDR1 and CDR2: SGHRS, YFSETQ. CDR3 length: 16 residues. Trimming cost V 4 bases and J 6 bases, with 22 bases left between them. The DNA for the CDR3 is TGCGCCAGCAGCCTCCTTCCGGGCGGGACCAATGATGGCTACACCTTC. This sequence encodes CASSLLPGGTNDGYTF.

V is TRBV2 and J is TRBJ1-3; possible D gene TRBD1, 5 bases. Germline V gene lookup returns CDR1 SNHLY and CDR2 FYNNEI. V was pared by 5 bases and J by 2 bases, with 13 bases between. The CDR3 is 15 residues long. CDR3 sequence: CASSSGGDAGNTIYF. As DNA, the CDR3 is TGTGCCAGCAGTAGCGGTGGGGACGCTGGAAACACCATATATTTT.

V gene TRBV9 combines with J gene TRBJ1-2; D unclear. The germline CDR1 and CDR2 sequences are SGDLS and YYNGEE. V lost 4 bases to trimming and J lost 0 bases, with 19 bases between them. The CDR3 is made up of 17 amino acids. The CDR3, as DNA: TGTGCCAGCAGCAATCGGTCGGCGAAACGCCCTAACTATGGCTACACCTTC. Residues: CASSNRSAKRPNYGYTF.

In this sample, this clone turned up a few times. The chain has TRBV18 and TRBJ2-1, with 8 bases matching TRBD2. With V trimmed by 2 bases and J by 3 bases, 18 bases remained unmatched. The CDR3 is 20 residues long. CDR1 KGHSH and CDR2 LQKENI come from the germline V gene. Here the CDR3 reads CASSPSAVSVSGRNYNEQFF. CDR3 coding DNA: TGTGCCAGCTCACCATCGGCCGTCTCCGTAAGCGGGAGAAACTACAATGAGCAGTTCTTC.

V is TRBV6-5 and J is TRBJ1-2; 7 positions match TRBD1. After removal of 5 bases from V and 7 bases from J, the junction contained 13 bases not matched to a gene. The CDR3 consists of 15 residues. CDR1 MNHEY and CDR2 SVGAGI come from the germline V gene. The CDR3 sequence: CASSRDSRRYGGYTF. The CDR3 DNA is TGTGCCAGCAGTAGGGACAGCCGACGATACGGTGGCTACACCTTC.

The chain uses TRBV19 and TRBJ1-5, with D unresolved. Trimming left V 5 bases short and J 4 bases short, with 15 bases between. Germline CDR1 and CDR2: LNHDA and SQIVND (reference sequence). The CDR3 totals 15 residues. DNA of the CDR3: TGTGCCAGTAGTGCTTGGGAGGGCGGGAATCAGCCCCAGCATTTT. Residues: CASSAWEGGNQPQHF.

Comments on this clone: A far larger clone is only one base removed, so a read error is likely. For the CDR3, the DNA is TGTGCCAGCAGCGGCCAGTATAGCAATCAGCCCCAGCATTTT. Translated: CASSGQYSNQPQHF. The chain links TRBV16 to TRBJ1-5; unclear D gene. The CDR3 is 14 amino acids. Between the trimmed V and J ends, which lost 5 bases and 0 bases, there was a span of 8 bases. Germline V gene data show CDR1 as KGHSY and CDR2 as FQNENV.

Turning to this clone: A read error may be the cause here, since a much bigger clone is one base away. The sample contains more than one DNA sequence encoding this CDR3. V is TRBV18 and J is TRBJ2-7, with D perhaps matching TRBD2 (5 bases). Germline assignment: CDR1 KGHSH and CDR2 LQKENI. The CDR3 length is 14 residues. The ends were cut back, 3 bases at V and 4 bases at J, with 13 bases in the middle. CDR3 protein: CASSPALTGYEQYF. The DNA of the CDR3 is TGTGCCAGCTCACCCGCTCTTACGGGGTACGAGCAGTACTTC.

V gene TRBV11-2 combines with J gene TRBJ1-3; tentative D call: TRBD1 (5 bases). CDR1 and CDR2 (germline): SGHAT, FQNNGV. V was pared by 5 bases and J by 1 base, with 15 bases between. CDR3 length: 16 residues. CDR3 sequence: CASSQSDWGSGNTIYF. For the CDR3, the DNA is TGTGCCAGCAGCCAATCTGACTGGGGGTCTGGAAACACCATATATTTT.